The 10 T cell receptor beta chains listed next were all sequenced from one sample in a study of blood T cell repertoires in COVID-19 (dated by TCRdb to about 2020). Libraries were built with the immunoSEQ multiplex PCR assay. The table comes from immuneACCESS by way of TCRdb, which keeps in-frame sequences with V and J called. Part of the clones is missing from these tables; in studies checked, under half for an unresolved V gene and the rest for unknown reasons. The sample table records 190,000 or so clones; 81% of these occur just once. The ten largest clones take up 12% of the sample. The sequencing input was peripheral blood. The receptors originated from a woman of 80 years or more with COVID-19, enrolled during active disease.

J is TRBJ2-6 and V is TRBV5-4; D is uncertain. V lost 10 bases, J lost 0 bases, and 8 bases lay in between. Looked up from germline, CDR1 is SGHNT and CDR2 is YYREEE (reference sequence). This CDR3 contains 13 residues. CDR3 loop: CALRSSGANVLTF. CDR3 in DNA: TGTGCCCTGAGGAGCTCTGGGGCCAACGTCCTGACTTTC. The variable domain in full, completed from reference TRBV5-4 and TRBJ2-6, reads ETGVTQSPTHLIKTRGQQVTLRCSSQSGHNTVSWYQQALGQGPQFIFQYYREEENGRGNFPPRFSGLQFPNYSSELNVNALELDDSALYLCALRSSGANVLTFGAGSRLTVL.

V usage is TRBV18 and J usage is TRBJ1-1; 8 nucleotides agree with TRBD1. Germline V CDR1 and CDR2: KGHSH, LQKENI. CDR3 size: 15 residues. V gave up 4 bases and J gave up 4 bases; unmatched junction bases: 8. The CDR3: CASSLSTGVLTEAFF. As DNA, the CDR3 is TGTGCCAGCTCACTTTCGACAGGGGTCCTCACTGAAGCTTTCTTT.

The V and J genes are TRBV5-1 and TRBJ2-7, with TRBD2 matching 10 bases. V trimming: 4 bases; J trimming: 0 bases; junction bases outside the gene matches: 1. Germline V gene data show CDR1 as SGHRS and CDR2 as YFSETQ. The CDR3 is 14 residues long. CDR3 sequence reads: CASSLAGASYEQYF. For the CDR3, the DNA is TGCGCCAGCAGCCTAGCGGGGGCCTCCTACGAGCAGTACTTC.

J is TRBJ2-4 and V is TRBV3-1 (or the pseudogene TRBV3-2), with a weak D call TRBD2 (6 bases). This CDR3 comprises 15 residues. Germline assignment: CDR1 LGHDT and CDR2 YNNKEL (reference sequence). The V end lost 5 bases, the J end lost 0 bases, and 11 bases lay between the germline ends. DNA for the CDR3: TGTGCCAGCAGCTTATCACTAGCAGCCAAAAACATTCAGTACTTC. Translation: CASSLSLAAKNIQYF.

The CDR3 DNA sequence: TGTGCCAGCAGTATAGGACAGGGACCGCATCAGCCCCAGCATTTT. Translated: CASSIGQGPHQPQHF. The chain recombines TRBV2 with TRBJ1-5; 8 bases agree with TRBD1. This CDR3 is 15 amino acids long. After removal of 5 bases from V and 5 bases from J, the junction contained 8 bases not matched to a gene. Germline-derived CDR1 and CDR2 are SNHLY and FYNNEI.

The J gene is TRBJ2-7, the V gene TRBV28; 8 bases map to TRBD2. The V segment lost 6 bases and the J segment 6 bases; nucleotides outside the gene matches: 7. The V gene's germline CDR1 is MDHEN and CDR2 SYDVKM. The CDR3 is 13 amino acids. The CDR3 sequence: CASRLAGLGEQYF. CDR3 nucleotide sequence: TGTGCCAGCAGGCTAGCGGGCCTTGGCGAGCAGTACTTC.

The rearrangement joins TRBV5-6 to TRBJ2-2; 7 positions agree with TRBD2. Germline lookup yields CDR1 SGHDT and CDR2 YYEEEE. The CDR3 has 17 residues. V dropped 4 bases and J dropped 5; count of bases not matched to a gene: 14. CDR3 sequence reads: CASSPPLAAFDTGELFF. CDR3 coding DNA: TGTGCCAGCAGCCCTCCCCTAGCGGCCTTTGATACCGGGGAGCTGTTTTTT. The variable domain in full, completed from reference TRBV5-6 and TRBJ2-2, reads DAGVTQSPTHLIKTRGQQVTLRCSPKSGHDTVSWYQQALGQGPQFIFQYYEEEERQRGNFPDRFSGHQFPNYSSELNVNALLLGDSALYLCASSPPLAAFDTGELFFGEGSRLTVL.

Here the CDR3 reads CASGATGTGSYEQYF. Here the CDR3 DNA reads TGTGCCAGCGGAGCAACCGGGACTGGCTCCTACGAGCAGTACTTC. The V call is TRBV7-9, the J call TRBJ2-7, with D possibly being TRBD2 (6 bases). The CDR3 has 15 residues. With 8 bases removed from V and 0 bases from J, the gap between germline ends came to 17 bases. CDR1 is SEHNR and CDR2 is FQNEAQ in the germline V gene (reference sequence).

The V and J genes are TRBV29-1 and TRBJ2-5; 7 bases align to TRBD1. The CDR3 is 13 residues long. The germline V gene has CDR1 SQVTM and CDR2 ANQGSEA. Trimming removed 7 bases from V and 0 bases from J; junction bases left unmatched: 5. The CDR3 protein is CSALDRDQETQYF. In DNA, the CDR3 is TGCAGCGCCCTAGACAGGGACCAAGAGACCCAGTACTTC. The full variable domain, rest sourced from reference TRBV29-1 and TRBJ2-5, is SAVISQKPSRDICQRGTSLTIQCQVDSQVTMMFWYRQQPGQSLTLIATANQGSEATYESGFVIDKFPISRPNLTFSTLTVSNMSPEDSSIYLCSALDRDQETQYFGPGTRLLVL.

Only a few counts were recorded for this clone. J is TRBJ2-1 and V is TRBV28; the D is unclear. Germline CDR1 and CDR2: MDHEN and SYDVKM. The CDR3 sequence is 16 residues long. V was clipped by 4 bases and J by 1 base, with 14 bases between them. The chain's CDR3 is CASSWSFRFSYNEQFF. The DNA for the CDR3 is TGTGCCAGCAGTTGGTCTTTCAGGTTTTCCTACAATGAGCAGTTCTTC.